These 3 T cell receptor beta chains were sequenced from one sample in a study of patients and donors after allogeneic stem cell transplantation. MiXCR, applied by TCRdb to the RT-PCR reads, yields one record per CDR3 protein. The data show just over 4,000 distinct CDR3 sequences, with around 24% seen just once and about a sixth held by the top ten. The specimen was blood, either unsorted or a sorted T cell fraction (not recorded which). The receptors were sampled from a human donor who was either an allogeneic HSCT recipient or a stem cell or donor lymphocyte infusion donor (not recorded which). It is not recorded whose cells these are; they may come from a transplant donor.

By proportion, this clonotype is medium-sized. V usage is TRBV29-1 and J usage is TRBJ2-7; tentative D call: TRBD1 (6 bases). Germline V CDR1 and CDR2: SQVTM, ANQGSEA. V was trimmed by 6 bases and J by 0 bases, leaving 9 bases between them. This CDR3 contains 12 residues. In nucleotides, the CDR3 is TGCAGCGTGGGACATAACTCCTACGAGCAGTACTTC. This translates into CSVGHNSYEQYF.

The genes are TRBV6-1 and TRBJ2-5, with D maybe TRBD2 (5 bases). Germline CDR1 and CDR2: MNHNS and SASEGT. This CDR3 is 13 amino acids long. Trimming took 6 bases from V and 2 from J, leaving 10 bases between them. The CDR3 is CASSRGLQETQYF. In nucleotides, the CDR3 is TGTGCCAGCAGCCGAGGACTTCAAGAGACCCAGTACTTC.

The gene calls are TRBV30 and TRBJ2-1, with 11 bases that match TRBD2. Germline loops: CDR1 GTSNPN, CDR2 SVGIG (reference sequence). The V segment lost 2 bases and the J segment 15 bases; nucleotides outside the gene matches: 3. The CDR3 is 11 residues long. This CDR3 is CAWSRTSGPFF. The CDR3 DNA follows: TGTGCCTGGAGTAGGACTAGCGGGCCGTTCTTC.